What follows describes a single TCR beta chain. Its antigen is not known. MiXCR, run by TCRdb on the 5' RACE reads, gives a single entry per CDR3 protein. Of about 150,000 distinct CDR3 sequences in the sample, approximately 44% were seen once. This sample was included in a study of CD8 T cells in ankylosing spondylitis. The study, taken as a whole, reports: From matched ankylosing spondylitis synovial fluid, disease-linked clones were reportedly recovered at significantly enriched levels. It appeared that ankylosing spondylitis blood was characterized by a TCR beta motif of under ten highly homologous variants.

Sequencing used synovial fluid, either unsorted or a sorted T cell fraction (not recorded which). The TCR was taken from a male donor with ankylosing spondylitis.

CDR3 sequence: CASSPPAHWSDTQYF. The DNA for the CDR3 is TGCGCCAGCAGCCCCCCAGCGCACTGGTCAGATACGCAGTATTTT. The chain employs TRBV5-1 and TRBJ2-3; D not resolved. Per germline, CDR1 SGHRS and CDR2 YFSETQ. This CDR3 has 15 amino acids. Trimming pared 4 bases from V and 4 bases from J, leaving 16 bases between.